This T cell receptor (beta chain) was sequenced for a study of post-analysis software for immune sequencing data. Sequencing libraries made from TCR beta cDNA carried unique molecular identifiers. A single record per CDR3 protein comes from TCRdb applying MiXCR to the PCR reads. This sample has 650,000 to 850,000 distinct CDR3 sequences, with 53% found just once. The TCR was taken from a girl aged 10-17 years with multiple sclerosis. Material: blood.

In nucleotides, the CDR3 is TGTGCCAGCAGCTTGGGACAGCGGGTGAACACTGAAGCTTTCTTT. Translation: CASSLGQRVNTEAFF. The chain recombines TRBV7-2 with TRBJ1-1; the match to TRBD1 covers 7 bases. The trim removed 3 bases at V and 0 bases at J, leaving 4 bases unmatched. CDR1 and CDR2 from the germline V gene are SGHTA and FQGNSA. The CDR3 runs to 15 residues.